This T cell receptor (beta chain) stems from a study of shared clonotypes between healthy human individuals (dated by TCRdb to 2018 to 2020). Context from the whole study: The cohort included a few men and two women between 18 and 49 years of age. Different laboratories and diverse techniques were used to prepare libraries and sequence TCR repertoires, to increase sequencing depth and limit assay-specific biases. For each donor, CD4 naive and CD4 memory were each run on three plates, CD8 naive on two plates, and CD8 memory on one plate. Each donor's leukapheresis produced roughly between roughly 0.94 and 9.5 billion PBMCs. To estimate repertoire size and how much clonotypes are shared between individuals, the study performed deep sequencing of blood TCR repertoires from roughly five healthy adults. Results and caveats for the whole study, not just this receptor: Sharing across four donors was observed for around 4.8% of naive CD4, over 3% of naive CD8, about 2.3% of memory CD4, and about 0.38% of memory CD8 clonotypes. Estimated clonotype richness was generally larger for naive than for memory subsets. The genetic and exposure-history diversity represented was limited by the small number of donors. Sampling was limited to blood, and TCR repertoires in tissue likely differ from TCR repertoires in blood. Pairwise subsampling led to the expectation that sequencing depth would affect the degree of clonotype sharing among donors. Incomplete sequencing was indicated by rarefaction of sorted-subset datasets, despite the large sequencing depth. Compared with non-shared clonotypes, clonotypes shared by all four sorted-subset donors had higher generation probabilities.

At the junction V is shortened by 2 bases and J by 4 bases; bases outside the gene matches: 8. From a lookup of the germline V gene, CDR1 and CDR2 are MNHEY and SVGAGI. The cysteine opens and the phenylalanine closes a CDR3 of 16 amino acids. Kept here is only the CDR3 DNA, which spans 48 bases and is read in frame from base 1. Concerning this clone itself: No cognate antigen has been identified for it. Base qualities were left out, and no much larger clone turns up one base away.

CD8 naive samples were obtained by positive selection for CCR7 among CD45RO-negative cells, yielding a CD45RA+CCR7+ population from which TemRA cells were excluded. The donors were healthy, HIV-negative adults with no recently reported acute infections or vaccinations. Every donor was a Caucasian adult residing in Nashville, Tennessee, USA. Blood was collected by leukapheresis, and PBMCs were isolated by Ficoll-Histopaque density gradient centrifugation and then cryopreserved in liquid nitrogen vapor phase. Analytical flow cytometry was used to check the purity and quantity of each magnetically sorted T cell population. Genomic DNA was isolated from every sorted fraction and measured by UV absorbance on a Nanodrop 2000c. Using the deep immunoSEQ assay, TCR CDR3 regions were amplified from genomic DNA by multiplex PCR. For each cell subset, the extracted genomic DNA was distributed evenly across all wells of several immunoSEQ 96-well plates, and each plate served as one replicate. Each replicate PCR for sorted subsets received about 200 ng genomic DNA, equal to around 32,000 T cell genomes. Purified libraries were measured with a Qubit 3.0 fluorometer, size-checked on a Bioanalyzer 2100, and measured again with the KAPA Library Quantification kit. Every immunoSEQ 96-well plate was sequenced on a separate single-read 150-cycle Illumina NextSeq 550 flow cell. Turning to the authors' computational methods: Because the immunoSEQ output included only junctional sequences and no quality scores, the filtering could not be the same as the filtering used for full-length reads. To assign V/J genes and CDR3, sequences were annotated using PyIR, a Python wrapper for IgBLAST v1.9, with IMGT germline references. Reads were filtered out if the reads had weak V/J assignments (E-value above 1e-6), no CDR3, stop codons, out-of-frame junctions, or ambiguous translated residues. V3J clonotypes were defined as sequences sharing the same inferred V gene, J gene, and CDR3 amino acid sequence. The percentage overlap between two repertoires was calculated by dividing the number of shared unique clonotypes by the size of the smaller repertoire. RTK rarefaction, the Chao1 estimator, and Recon v2.1 estimates of unobserved clonotypes were used to assess repertoire richness. Generation probabilities were computed with OLGA for all TCRbeta clonotypes obtained by the gDNA method from a handful of donors. Not all clones reach the TCRdb copy of this immuneACCESS table, which keeps in-frame sequences only. Checked studies attribute under half of the gap to unresolved V genes and leave the rest unexplained. D and trimming were read from the DNA, whereas the V and J calls and clone size are those reported in that table. The sample yields more than 2 million clones; around 93% were counted once. The ten largest clones represent 1.5% to 2% of the sample.

The sequence was obtained from a man between 18 and 29 years old in good health. Some clones in this sample may be carry-over from other donors' samples. The sample comprised naive CD8+ T cells from PBMCs. The cell subset or site label, as the study defines it: CD45RA+CCR7+. The chain links TRBV6-5 with TRBJ2-5; 9 bases in between match TRBD1. The DNA sequence is as follows: TGTGCCAGCAGTTACCTCGATCCGACAGGGGGAGAGACCCAGTACTTC. It translates as CASSYLDPTGGETQYF.